This TCR beta chain derives from a study of PD-1 blockade in classical Hodgkin lymphoma. Study-wide results and limits: Researchers reported that CD4+ TCR diversity, though not CD8+, rose significantly by C4D1. Partial responders and progressors had significantly lower baseline TCR diversity.

This table comes from immunoSEQ multiplex PCR, and its TCRdb copy is limited to in-frame clones, with some not included. The sample records over 20,000 clones, around 70% being singletons. Turning to this clone: No antigen is known for it.

CDR1 MNHEY and CDR2 SVGAGI come from the germline V gene. This CDR3 has 14 amino acids. V shed 7 bases and J 0 bases; nucleotides not matched to a gene: 4. Brentuximab vedotin exposure varied, and every patient relapsed after autologous stem cell transplantation. The clonotype comes from a human donor with classical Hodgkin lymphoma. Sequences were derived from peripheral blood mononuclear cells (PBMCs), sampled before the second cycle of nivolumab. The chain has TRBV6-5 and TRBJ2-7; 9 bases match TRBD1. CDR3 in DNA: TGTGCCAGCAATGGACAGGGGAGCTCCTACGAGCAGTACTTC. Translating it yields CASNGQGSSYEQYF.